What follows are 11 T cell receptor beta chains derived from one specimen sequenced in a study of Tregs in tolerant kidney transplant recipients (dated by TCRdb to 2018 to 2020). The library was built by means of the immunoSEQ multiplex PCR assay. TCRdb mirrors the immuneACCESS table, restricted to in-frame sequences. Some clones are absent from its copies; in checked studies, under half trace to an unresolved V gene, and the reason for the others is unknown. This sample has about 21,000 clones in its table, and around 85% of those were observed once. About 26% of the sample belongs to the ten largest clones. The sample's time point label, in plain terms: 6 months after combined kidney and bone marrow transplant. The transplants used related donors along with nonmyeloablative bone marrow transplantation, and in the human trials mixed chimerism was transient. Here the sequenced sample was CD8+ T cells from blood (PBMCs), taken 6 months after the transplant. These receptors all come from a human patient who received a combined kidney and bone marrow transplant. After a transplant, the graft donor may have provided part of the T cells.

The chain joins TRBV29-1 to TRBJ2-2; 14 bases match TRBD2. J gave up 5 bases and V 7 bases, and 6 bases lay outside the gene matches. The CDR3 is 15 amino acids. Germline CDR1 is SQVTM and CDR2 is ANQGSEA. CDR3 sequence: CSAGTSGSWTGELFF. CDR3 DNA sequence: TGCAGCGCCGGGACTAGCGGGAGCTGGACCGGGGAGCTGTTTTTT.

The chain combines TRBV7-2 with TRBJ1-2; D gene uncertain. In germline, CDR1 is SGHTA, CDR2 FQGNSA. Trimming removed 1 base at V and 2 bases at J, with 5 bases between. The CDR3 is made up of 13 amino acids. CDR3 bases: TGTGCCAGCAGCTTAGAACGGAACTATGGCTACACCTTC. Translation: CASSLERNYGYTF.

V gene TRBV27 combines with J gene TRBJ2-3, with 10 bases lining up with TRBD2. Germline CDR1 and CDR2: MNHEY and SMNVEV (reference sequence). The V and J ends lost 7 bases and 6 bases, in that order; junction bases with no gene match: 16. The CDR3 is 17 amino acids. The CDR3 sequence is CASKRMASGSLVDTQYF. As DNA, the CDR3 is TGTGCCAGCAAAAGGATGGCTAGCGGGAGTTTAGTGGATACGCAGTATTTT.

This rearrangement joins TRBV19 to TRBJ2-1; D may be TRBD2 (6 bases). The V gene lost 2 bases and the J gene lost 0 bases, with 8 bases spanning the gap. There are 15 residues in the CDR3. Germline V gene data show CDR1 as LNHDA and CDR2 as SQIVND (reference sequence). The CDR3 DNA sequence: TGTGCCAGTAGTATATCCGGGGGCTCCTACAATGAGCAGTTCTTC. It is translated as CASSISGGSYNEQFF. Combining the CDR3 with reference TRBV19 and TRBJ2-1 gives the whole variable domain DGGITQSPKYLFRKEGQNVTLSCEQNLNHDAMYWYRQDPGQGLRLIYYSQIVNDFQKGDIAEGYSVSREKKESFPLTVTSAQKNPTAFYLCASSISGGSYNEQFFGPGTRLTVL.

CDR3 sequence reads: CASSLGRLGILAKNIQYF. The CDR3 region has the DNA TGTGCCAGCAGCTTAGGGCGACTTGGAATTCTAGCCAAAAACATTCAGTACTTC. The rearrangement joins TRBV7-2 to TRBJ2-6; D remains ambiguous. The DNA end is more similar to TRBJ2-4, so the J call may be wrong. The CDR3 contains 18 residues. Germline V gene data show CDR1 as SGHTA and CDR2 as FQGNSA.

This sequence joins TRBV28 and TRBJ2-5, with unresolved D. In germline, CDR1 is MDHEN, CDR2 SYDVKM. V was clipped by 4 bases and J by 1 base, with 7 bases between them. CDR3 length: 13 residues. In nucleotides, the CDR3 is TGTGCCAGCAGTTCCAGGCTCCAAGAGACCCAGTACTTC. Its protein is CASSSRLQETQYF.

This clone has a single count. The DNA is omitted, as the CDR3 cannot be located on it reliably, and the CDR3 follows TCRdb's listing. The J gene is TRBJ2-5, the V gene TRBV14; TRBD2, the D gene given by the table, was not confirmed from the DNA. 16 amino acids form the CDR3, both terminal residues included. Per the germline V gene, CDR1 is SGHDN and CDR2 is FVKESK. The CDR3 loop is CASSQVGIGASGASYF.

This clone was observed a handful of times. This chain links TRBV28 with TRBJ2-7; D is perhaps TRBD2 (5 bases). Germline values: CDR1 MDHEN, CDR2 SYDVKM. Trimming took off 2 bases at V and 4 bases at J, with 12 bases between the two ends. CDR3 length: 14 amino acids. The CDR3 DNA is TGTGCCAGCAGTTTACTCGACGGGGATTACGAGCAGTACTTC. Protein: CASSLLDGDYEQYF.

The rearrangement links TRBV5-5 to TRBJ2-3; 8 bases are shared with TRBD2. After removal of 4 bases from V and 1 base from J, the junction contained 5 bases not matched to a gene. From germline, CDR1 is SGHKS and CDR2 YYEKEE (reference sequence). The CDR3 consists of 15 residues. CDR3 sequence (DNA): TGTGCCAGCAGCCGCCTAGCGGGTGGCACAGATACGCAGTATTTT. Translation: CASSRLAGGTDTQYF.

In its sample, this clone was seen a few times. The V call is TRBV14, the J call TRBJ2-3; D gene uncertain. The CDR3 has 14 residues. V was clipped by 2 bases and J by 2 bases, with 8 bases between them. Germline V lookup: CDR1 SGHDN, CDR2 FVKESK. The DNA for the CDR3 is TGTGCCAGCAGCCAACGGCGGAACACAGATACGCAGTATTTT. Amino acids: CASSQRRNTDTQYF.

The chain combines TRBV13 with TRBJ2-7, with 8 positions matching TRBD2. CDR3 size: 16 residues. With 0 bases clipped from V and 6 bases from J, the junction kept 10 bases outside the gene matches. Germline CDR1 is PRHDT and CDR2 is FYEKMQ (reference sequence). CDR3 loop: CASSLGTGLDALEQYF. DNA of the CDR3: TGTGCCAGCAGCTTAGGCACGGGACTAGATGCCCTCGAGCAGTACTTC. Complete variable domain (other parts from reference TRBV13 and TRBJ2-7): AAGVIQSPRHLIKEKRETATLKCYPIPRHDTVYWYQQGPGQDPQFLISFYEKMQSDKGSIPDRFSAQQFSDYHSELNMSSLELGDSALYFCASSLGTGLDALEQYFGPGTRLTVT.